A selection of T cell receptor beta chains follows, all from one sample in a study of identical twins. TCRdb re-derived calls from the 5' RACE reads in MiXCR, one entry per CDR3 protein. Of some 630,000 distinct CDR3 sequences in the sample, 7.1% are singletons; the top ten hold 1.5% to 2%. The same data also went into a second study, on yellow fever vaccine responses in identical twins.

The sequencing input was PBMCs. These receptors came from a woman aged 18-29 years in good health. Both conserved end residues are part of each CDR3. D genes are given only for firm matches. Only part of the rows carry a size: once, few, many, or a class if the clone is expanded.

>TRBD2|-|TRBV5-1|TRBJ2-5
CASSETSGLVGKETQYF
TGCGCCAGCAGCGAGACTAGCGGACTAGTCGGAAAGGAGACCCAGTACTTC
>TRBD2|many|TRBV28|TRBJ2-1
CASTPGLAGDYQYNEQFF
TGTGCCAGCACCCCCGGACTAGCGGGAGACTATCAATACAATGAGCAGTTCTTC
>TRBD2|-|TRBV5-1|TRBJ2-1
CASSMTSGGFNEQFF
TGCGCCAGCAGCATGACTAGCGGGGGCTTCAATGAGCAGTTCTTC
>-|-|TRBV6-2/TRBV6-3|TRBJ2-3
CASSYTGLSTDTQYF
TGTGCCAGCAGTTATACGGGGCTTAGCACAGATACGCAGTATTTT
>-|many|TRBV15|TRBJ2-1
CATSRERLDDEQFF
TGTGCCACCAGCAGAGAGAGGCTTGATGATGAGCAGTTCTTC
>-|many|TRBV5-1|TRBJ2-2
CASSQDSANTGELFF
TGCGCCAGCAGCCAGGACTCCGCGAACACCGGGGAGCTGTTTTTT
>-|many|TRBV12-5|TRBJ2-7
CASGFAPEYEQYF
TGTGCTAGTGGTTTTGCCCCGGAGTACGAGCAGTACTTC
>-|few|TRBV18|TRBJ2-3
CASSPIDAASTDTQYF
TGTGCCAGCTCACCAATTGACGCGGCCAGCACAGATACGCAGTATTTT
>TRBD2|few|TRBV6-1|TRBJ2-1
CASSTTSGSWEQFF
TGTGCCAGCAGTACGACTAGCGGGAGTTGGGAGCAGTTCTTC
>-|many|TRBV5-1|TRBJ1-6
CASSLEAGSLYYNSPLHF
TGCGCCAGCAGCTTGGAGGCGGGAAGCCTCTACTATAATTCACCCCTCCACTTT
>-|-|TRBV5-1|TRBJ2-6
CASSSHVSGANVLTF
TGCGCCAGCAGCTCACACGTCTCTGGGGCCAACGTCCTGACTTTC
>-|many|TRBV12-3/TRBV12-4|TRBJ1-1
CASSLDGYTEAFF
TGTGCCAGCAGTTTAGATGGGTACACTGAAGCTTTCTTT
>-|few|TRBV6-1|TRBJ2-2
CASTPGGFRTGELFF
TGTGCCAGCACCCCTGGGGGTTTTCGAACCGGGGAGCTGTTTTTT
>-|many|TRBV6-2/TRBV6-3|TRBJ2-7
CASSITAVSSYEQYF
TGTGCCAGCAGTATAACAGCGGTGAGCTCCTACGAGCAGTACTTC
>-|few|TRBV24-1|TRBJ2-1
CATELSTRDNEQFF
TGTGCCACAGAACTATCCACCAGGGACAATGAGCAGTTCTTC
>TRBD1|-|TRBV29-1|TRBJ2-7
CSVEEFSPTGTGFYEQYF
TGCAGCGTTGAAGAATTCTCCCCGACAGGGACAGGGTTTTACGAGCAGTACTTC
>-|many|TRBV7-9|TRBJ2-2
CASSGTNTGELFF
TGTGCCAGCAGCGGTACGAACACCGGGGAGCTGTTTTTT
>-|many|TRBV12-3/TRBV12-4|TRBJ1-1
CASRITDRNTEAFF
TGTGCCAGCAGAATAACGGACAGGAACACTGAAGCTTTCTTT
>TRBD1|many|TRBV28|TRBJ2-3
CASRGDRFTDTQYF
TGTGCCAGCAGGGGGGACAGGTTCACAGATACGCAGTATTTT
>-|few|TRBV7-2|TRBJ2-7
CASSLGFLWSDEQYF
TGTGCCAGCAGCTTAGGTTTTCTGTGGAGCGACGAGCAGTACTTC
>TRBD1|few|TRBV2|TRBJ2-1
CASRPLGGEQFF
TGTGCCAGCAGACCCTTAGGGGGCGAGCAGTTCTTC
>TRBD2|many|TRBV5-1|TRBJ2-3
CASSPNLAGYTDTQYF
TGCGCCAGCAGCCCGAACTTAGCGGGGTACACAGATACGCAGTATTTT
>TRBD1|few|TRBV27|TRBJ1-2
CASSSDRVNGYTF
TGTGCCAGCAGTTCGGACAGGGTCAATGGCTACACCTTC
>TRBD2|few|TRBV11-2|TRBJ2-3
CASSFVAGGPTDTQYF
TGTGCCAGCAGCTTCGTAGCGGGGGGACCCACAGATACGCAGTATTTT
>TRBD1|-|TRBV6-1|TRBJ1-2
CASSPGGVGYGYTF
TGTGCCAGCAGCCCAGGGGGCGTAGGGTATGGCTACACCTTC
>-|many|TRBV12-3/TRBV12-4|TRBJ1-1
CASSLSRSEAFF
TGTGCCAGCAGTTTAAGTCGGTCTGAAGCTTTCTTT
>TRBD2|many|TRBV4-1|TRBJ2-1
CASSPGLAPYNEQFF
TGCGCCAGCAGCCCTGGACTAGCGCCCTACAATGAGCAGTTCTTC
>TRBD1|few|TRBV29-1|TRBJ2-3
CSVEDRGGPRVNGDTQYF
TGCAGCGTTGAAGATCGAGGGGGCCCTCGAGTTAATGGCGATACGCAGTATTTT
>TRBD2|-|TRBV4-2|TRBJ2-5
CASSQDGVAGVSETQYF
TGTGCCAGCAGCCAAGATGGGGTAGCGGGAGTCTCAGAGACCCAGTACTTC
>-|many|TRBV12-3/TRBV12-4|TRBJ1-1
CASSLMGYTEAFF
TGTGCCAGCAGTTTAATGGGGTACACTGAAGCTTTCTTT
>-|many|TRBV12-3/TRBV12-4|TRBJ1-2
CASSLVSKSAYGYTF
TGTGCCAGCAGTTTAGTTAGCAAAAGTGCCTATGGCTACACCTTC
>TRBD1|few|TRBV29-1|TRBJ1-2
CSGVDRDHGYTF
TGCAGCGGGGTGGACAGGGACCATGGCTACACCTTC
>TRBD2|few|TRBV20-1|TRBJ2-1
CSARGLAGLSYNEQFF
TGCAGTGCTAGAGGTTTAGCGGGGCTCTCCTACAATGAGCAGTTCTTC
>TRBD1|few|TRBV11-2|TRBJ2-3
CASSSWTGGDTQYF
TGTGCCAGCAGCTCCTGGACAGGGGGGGATACGCAGTATTTT
>-|many|TRBV11-2|TRBJ2-3
CASSLDRGAVTDTQYF
TGTGCCAGCAGCTTAGACCGGGGGGCGGTGACAGATACGCAGTATTTT
>TRBD2|-|TRBV18|TRBJ2-3
CASSPGTSGRTDTQYF
TGTGCCAGCTCACCCGGGACTAGCGGGAGAACAGATACGCAGTATTTT
>TRBD2|many|TRBV27|TRBJ2-3
CASSILRTSGRATDTQYF
TGTGCCAGCAGTATTCTCCGGACTAGCGGGAGGGCCACAGATACGCAGTATTTT
>TRBD2|many|TRBV4-1|TRBJ2-5
CASSQDRLAGAPGTQYF
TGCGCCAGCAGCCAAGATAGGCTAGCGGGGGCCCCGGGGACCCAGTACTTC
>-|few|TRBV10-3|TRBJ2-3
CAISTLNTDTQYF
TGTGCCATCAGTACCTTAAACACAGATACGCAGTATTTT
>-|few|TRBV2|TRBJ2-3
CASRLTKDTQYF
TGTGCCAGCAGATTGACCAAAGATACGCAGTATTTT